Each of the 6 T cell receptor beta chains below was sequenced from the same sample in a study of OX40 agonist ivuxolimab in advanced cancers. Measured with immunoSEQ multiplex PCR; TCRdb has only the in-frame clones, and not every one. The sample consists of roughly 50,000 clones, 87% of them appearing once. Sequenced material: CD4+ or CD8+ T cells sorted from blood, taken in a trial of the OX40 agonist ivuxolimab. The receptor source for this set is an adult with an advanced solid tumor such as melanoma, head and neck, liver or kidney cancer.

This chain uses TRBV7-2 with TRBJ1-6, with a tentative D call TRBD1 (6 bases). This CDR3 spans 16 amino acids. V was cut by 5 bases and J by 4 bases, with 15 bases left in between. Germline V gene sequence: CDR1 SGHTA, CDR2 FQGNSA. As DNA, the CDR3 is TGTGCCAGCAGCATTTACAGGGTCACTTATAATTCACCCCTCCACTTT. Encoded protein: CASSIYRVTYNSPLHF.

V usage is TRBV7-9 and J usage is TRBJ2-1; 15 nucleotides align to TRBD2. CDR1 SEHNR and CDR2 FQNEAQ come from the germline V gene (reference sequence). The ends lost 2 bases at V and 7 bases at J; junction bases unmatched: 3. The CDR3 loop spans 16 amino acids. The CDR3 sequence is CASSLRTSGRGNEQFF. DNA for the CDR3: TGTGCCAGCAGCTTAAGGACTAGCGGGAGGGGAAATGAGCAGTTCTTC.

This sequence joins TRBV9 and TRBJ1-4; no definite D call. The V and J ends lost 4 bases and 6 bases respectively, with 4 bases between them. The CDR3 runs 11 residues. Germline lookup yields CDR1 SGDLS and CDR2 YYNGEE. In nucleotides, the CDR3 is TGTGCCAGCAGCTCCGATGAAAAACTGTTTTTT. Translated, it gives CASSSDEKLFF.

The chain combines TRBV4-3 with TRBJ1-5; 7 bases map to TRBD1. The CDR3 sequence is 15 residues long. Looked up from germline, CDR1 is LGHNA and CDR2 is YSLEER. V lost 2 bases to trimming and J lost 6 bases; unmatched junction nucleotides: 7. CDR3 bases: TGCGCCAGCAGCCAAAGCCCAGGGGGTGGTCAGCCCCAGCATTTT. Translated, it gives CASSQSPGGGQPQHF.

V usage is TRBV5-6 and J usage is TRBJ2-6; D unclear. This CDR3 spans 15 amino acids. The V and J ends lost 2 bases and 1 base respectively, with 7 bases between them. Looked up from germline, CDR1 is SGHDT and CDR2 is YYEEEE. CDR3 sequence: CASSLSLSGANVLTF. The CDR3 DNA is TGTGCCAGCAGCTTAAGTCTGTCTGGGGCCAACGTCCTGACTTTC.

V gene TRBV30 combines with J gene TRBJ1-1; the D is unclear. The V and J ends lost 5 bases and 1 base respectively, with 2 bases between them. This CDR3 has 10 amino acids. The germline gives CDR1 GTSNPN, CDR2 SVGIG (reference sequence). CDR3 residues: CAWGNTEAFF. The CDR3, as DNA: TGTGCCTGGGGGAACACTGAAGCTTTCTTT. Full variable domain (missing parts from reference TRBV30 and TRBJ1-1): SQTIHQWPATLVQPVGSPLSLECTVEGTSNPNLYWYRQAAGRGLQLLFYSVGIGQISSEVPQNLSASRPQDRQFILSSKKLLLSDSGFYLCAWGNTEAFFGQGTRLTVV.